The entry below gives a single T cell receptor beta chain sequence along with its context. TCRdb fed the RT-PCR reads into MiXCR, producing one record per CDR3 protein. Of about 680,000 distinct CDR3 sequences in the sample, around 14% were seen once. Trimming removed 5 bases from V and 0 bases from J, with 11 bases in between. CDR3 length: 15 amino acids. This TCR derives from a female donor in good health, serving as a healthy control. The sample consisted of memory CD4+ T cells from blood. The V gene is TRBV12-3 or TRBV12-4, the J gene TRBJ1-3, with D possibly TRBD1 on 6 matching bases. The CDR3 is CASSTGTISGNTIYF. The CDR3, as DNA: TGTGCCAGCAGTACAGGGACCATCTCTGGAAACACCATATATTTT.